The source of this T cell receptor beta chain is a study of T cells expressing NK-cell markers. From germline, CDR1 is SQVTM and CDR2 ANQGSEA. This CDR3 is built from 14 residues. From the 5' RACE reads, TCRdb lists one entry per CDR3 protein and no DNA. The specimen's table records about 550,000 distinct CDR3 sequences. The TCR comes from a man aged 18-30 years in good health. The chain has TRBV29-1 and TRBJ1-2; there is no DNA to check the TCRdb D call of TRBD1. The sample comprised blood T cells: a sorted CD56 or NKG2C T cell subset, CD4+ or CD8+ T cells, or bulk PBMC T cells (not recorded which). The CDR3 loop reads CSVLSSGGSYGYTF. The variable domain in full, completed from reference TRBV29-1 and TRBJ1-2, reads SAVISQKPSRDICQRGTSLTIQCQVDSQVTMMFWYRQQPGQSLTLIATANQGSEATYESGFVIDKFPISRPNLTFSTLTVSNMSPEDSSIYLCSVLSSGGSYGYTFGSGTRLTVV.